This paragraph covers one T cell receptor (beta chain) sequence. The antigen remains undetermined. This sample stems from a study of naive and memory T cell subsets. Cells stained for CD3, CD4, CD8, CD45RA, CD27 and viability were sorted into four CD45RA/CD27 subsets. Study-wide results and limits: In CD4 and CD8 cells, diversity dropped from naive through EMRA. A few larger clonotypes appeared in naive repertoires, especially CD8, possibly memory cells re-expressing CD45RA.

The beta constant-region primer was an equimolar mix of two oligonucleotides covering TRBC1 and TRBC2. The ligated cDNA underwent four PCR rounds using SP2 and nested alpha and beta constant-region primers. Ligation attached a single-stranded oligonucleotide with a 12-nucleotide UMI and the SP2 primer to the cDNA 3' end. A single record per CDR3 protein comes from TCRdb applying MiXCR to the UMI-ligation and nested PCR reads. The data hold around 83,000 distinct CDR3 sequences, with 11% observed a single time. This TCR was recovered from a human donor in good health. Sequencing was carried out using naive CD4+ T cells from blood.

The CDR3 loop is CASSIGQRQETQYF. The CDR3 DNA is TGCGCCAGCAGCATAGGACAGCGCCAAGAGACCCAGTACTTC. The genes are TRBV5-1 and TRBJ2-5, with D perhaps matching TRBD1 (6 bases). Deletions cut 4 bases from V and 1 base from J, with 11 bases between. This CDR3 contains 14 residues. CDR1 and CDR2 from the germline V gene are SGHRS and YFSETQ. Together with reference TRBV5-1 and TRBJ2-5, the CDR3 gives the full variable domain: KAGVTQTPRYLIKTRGQQVTLSCSPISGHRSVSWYQQTPGQGLQFLFEYFSETQRNKGNFPGRFSGRQFSNSRSEMNVSTLELGDSALYLCASSIGQRQETQYFGPGTRLLVL.